This T cell receptor beta chain was identified in a study of OX40 agonist ivuxolimab in advanced cancers. Here immunoSEQ multiplex PCR was the method, and the copy in TCRdb shows in-frame clones only, minus some. The data contain tens of thousands of clones, more than 75% of them seen just once; the ten biggest clones take up roughly 22%. The J segment lost 6 bases and the V segment lost 7 bases, leaving 10 bases of the junction unmatched. There are 15 residues in the CDR3. Germline V gene lookup returns CDR1 SEHNR and CDR2 FQNEAQ (reference sequence). J is TRBJ2-1 and V is TRBV7-9, with 9 bases identical to TRBD1. The sample in question was CD4+ or CD8+ T cells sorted from blood, obtained in a trial of the OX40 agonist ivuxolimab. This receptor was taken from an adult with an advanced solid tumor such as melanoma, head and neck, liver or kidney cancer. The CDR3 sequence: CASIQPRTGANEQFF. Written as DNA, the CDR3 is TGTGCCAGCATCCAACCTCGGACAGGGGCCAATGAGCAGTTCTTC.